This record covers a single TCR beta chain. Its antigen remains unknown. This specimen belongs to a study of cytomegalovirus exposure and HLA in healthy donors. About the study: Previous work identified roughly 120 million unique TCR beta sequences from around 170 million T cells. Of the donors genotyped, approximately 400 in all, less than 90% fell in the Caucasian-associated ancestry cluster. Study-level points and caveats: Overall, some 160 TCR beta chains were annotated as cytomegalovirus-associated.

PCR primers comprised 60 Vbeta and 13 Jbeta primers. Some clones are missing from TCRdb's copy, which holds only in-frame ones; the method was immunoSEQ multiplex PCR. The table gives 30,000 to 50,000 clones; the top ten clones make up over 3% of it. V was clipped by 7 bases and J by 1 base, with 16 bases between them. The germline V gene encodes CDR1 MGHDK and CDR2 SYGVNS. The CDR3 runs 15 residues. The sequence came from a woman in her twenties or thirties in good health and CMV-seropositive. The sample taken for sequencing was PBMCs. J is TRBJ1-1 and V is TRBV25-1; D is perhaps TRBD1 (5 bases). CDR3 sequence (DNA): TGTGCCAGCACCGGGACGATCGGGAGGAACACTGAAGCTTTCTTT. This translates into CASTGTIGRNTEAFF. Using reference TRBV25-1 and TRBJ1-1 for the parts outside the CDR3, the full variable domain is EADIYQTPRYLVIGTGKKITLECSQTMGHDKMYWYQQDPGMELHLIHYSYGVNSTEKGDLSSESTVSRIRTEHFPLTLESARPSHTSQYLCASTGTIGRNTEAFFGQGTRLTVV.